This TCR beta chain was recorded in a study of T cells in Graves' hyperthyroidism and ophthalmopathy. The study's findings and limits: Also found in blood were most expanded thyroid clonotypes above 0.001. A model using 13 V-J features told ophthalmopathy apart from stable hyperthyroidism.

The CDR3 runs to 15 residues. The ends were cut back, 6 bases at V and 0 bases at J, with 13 bases in the middle. The germline CDR1 and CDR2 sequences are MNHEY and SMNVEV (reference sequence). This clonotype came up many times. Antigen: not known. Hyperthyroidism was newly diagnosed in patients aged 18 to 65 (duration under 2 months). Amplification yielded TCR beta CDR3 regions, with RNA transcripts as the source. In the first-round RT-PCR of the TCR CDR3, the HTBI primer set was used. TCRdb reprocessed the multiplex PCR reads via MiXCR and lists one record per CDR3 protein. Of around 500,000 distinct CDR3 sequences in the sample, about 14% were seen once.

This receptor was identified in a woman aged 35 to 49 with Graves' hyperthyroidism. Sequenced input: blood. V and J are TRBV27 and TRBJ2-3; D is unclear. CDR3 loop: CASSLSPFSTDTQYF. The CDR3 bases are TGTGCCAGCAGCTTAAGCCCGTTTAGCACAGATACGCAGTATTTT.